This TCR beta chain is drawn from a study of PD-L1 blockade in urothelial cancer. Study details: Male patients with bladder-origin urothelial cancer numbered about 90% of the roughly 29. Patients previously received 0 to 3 chemotherapy regimens. Timepoints chosen for blood analysis were 3 weeks (second dose) and 6 weeks after treatment start.

Germline CDR1 reads GTSNPN; CDR2 reads SVGIG (reference sequence). CDR3 length: 13 amino acids. J gave up 1 base and V 4 bases, and 2 bases lay outside the gene matches. It was locally advanced or metastatic urothelial carcinoma that patients had. Using immunoSEQ multiplex PCR, the repertoire was profiled, and TCRdb retains in-frame clones only, with some absent. The sample gives about 24,000 clones, approximately 90% of which show up once; approximately 3% is in the top ten. The sequenced sample was PBMCs, obtained around atezolizumab (anti-PD-L1) treatment. This sequence was found in a man in his fifties with urothelial cancer. The gene calls are TRBV30 and TRBJ1-1, with 8 bases identical to TRBD1. The CDR3 nucleotides read TGTGCCTGGAACGGACAGGGGAACACTGAAGCTTTCTTT. Translated: CAWNGQGNTEAFF.